This TCR beta chain was recorded in a study of shared clonotypes between healthy human individuals (dated by TCRdb to about 2020). Study-level background: Three men and two women, aged 18 to 49 years, made up the cohort. To estimate repertoire size and how much clonotypes are shared between individuals, the study performed deep sequencing of blood TCR repertoires from roughly five healthy adults. Different laboratories and diverse techniques were used to prepare libraries and sequence TCR repertoires, to increase sequencing depth and limit assay-specific biases. Each donor's leukapheresis produced roughly between roughly 0.85 and 9 billion PBMCs.

What the study reported, not specific to this receptor: Sampling was limited to blood, and TCR repertoires in tissue likely differ from TCR repertoires in blood. Based on pairwise subsampling, the degree of clonotype sharing among donors was expected to be affected by sequencing depth. Because the study included only a small number of donors, the genetic and exposure-history diversity represented was limited.

The donors were healthy, HIV-negative adults who had no recently reported acute infections or vaccinations. All donors were Caucasian adults living in Nashville, Tennessee, USA. For unsorted samples, about 90 million PBMCs were counted and genomic DNA was extracted with the QIAamp DNA Blood Mini kit. After blood collection by leukapheresis, PBMCs were isolated using Ficoll-Histopaque density gradient centrifugation and then cryopreserved in the vapor phase of liquid nitrogen. Using the deep immunoSEQ assay, TCR CDR3 regions were amplified from genomic DNA by multiplex PCR. Extracted genomic DNA from each cell subset was distributed evenly across all wells of several immunoSEQ 96-well plates, and each plate was treated as a replicate. Each replicate PCR for unsorted PBMC received 300 to 350 ng genomic DNA, equal to 30,000 or so T cell genomes. Ten immunoSEQ deep assay plates were used to sequence unsorted PBMC genomic DNA. The purified libraries were quantified using a Qubit 3.0 fluorometer, sized with a Bioanalyzer 2100, and then quantified again using the KAPA Library Quantification kit. Every immunoSEQ 96-well plate was sequenced on a dedicated single-read 150-cycle Illumina NextSeq 550 flow cell. The authors processed their data as follows. The immunoSEQ output contained only junctional sequences without quality scores, so filtering could not match that applied to full-length reads. Sequences were annotated with PyIR, a Python wrapper for IgBLAST v1.9, and V/J genes and CDR3 were assigned using IMGT germline references. Reads were removed for weak V/J assignments (E-value above 1e-6), missing CDR3, stop codons, out-of-frame junctions, or ambiguous translated residues. V3J clonotypes were defined as sequences sharing an identical inferred V gene, J gene, and CDR3 amino acid sequence. The percentage overlap between two repertoires was calculated by dividing the number of shared unique clonotypes by the size of the smaller repertoire. Richness of each repertoire was evaluated using RTK rarefaction, the Chao1 estimator, and Recon v2.1 estimates of unobserved clonotypes. TCRdb carries this immuneACCESS record with in-frame sequences only. Its versions omit some clonotypes, under half of them owing to an unresolved V gene in the studies checked, with the rest unexplained. The V and J calls and clone size were taken over from that table, and D and trimming were inferred from the DNA. The sample yields roughly 490,000 clones; 76% were counted once. The ten most abundant clones make up about an eighth of the sample.

This clone is a singleton in its sample. Its target antigen remains unknown. No base-level quality is on record; no much larger clone is a single base apart. Deletion took 0 bases off V and 7 bases off J, with a span of 5 bases between the germline ends. From cysteine to phenylalanine, the CDR3 is 12 amino acids long. Kept here is only the CDR3 DNA, which spans 36 bases and is read in frame from base 1. The germline V gene gives CDR1 as SGHRS and CDR2 as YFSETQ. The specimen was PBMCs. The source is a woman between 40 and 55 years old in good health. Some clones in this sample may be carry-over from other donors' samples. The receptor chain draws on TRBV5-1 and TRBJ2-1, with no D gene named confidently. The CDR3 sequence is CASSLAWNEQFF. The nucleotide sequence reads as follows: TGCGCCAGCAGCTTGGCTTGGAATGAGCAGTTCTTC.